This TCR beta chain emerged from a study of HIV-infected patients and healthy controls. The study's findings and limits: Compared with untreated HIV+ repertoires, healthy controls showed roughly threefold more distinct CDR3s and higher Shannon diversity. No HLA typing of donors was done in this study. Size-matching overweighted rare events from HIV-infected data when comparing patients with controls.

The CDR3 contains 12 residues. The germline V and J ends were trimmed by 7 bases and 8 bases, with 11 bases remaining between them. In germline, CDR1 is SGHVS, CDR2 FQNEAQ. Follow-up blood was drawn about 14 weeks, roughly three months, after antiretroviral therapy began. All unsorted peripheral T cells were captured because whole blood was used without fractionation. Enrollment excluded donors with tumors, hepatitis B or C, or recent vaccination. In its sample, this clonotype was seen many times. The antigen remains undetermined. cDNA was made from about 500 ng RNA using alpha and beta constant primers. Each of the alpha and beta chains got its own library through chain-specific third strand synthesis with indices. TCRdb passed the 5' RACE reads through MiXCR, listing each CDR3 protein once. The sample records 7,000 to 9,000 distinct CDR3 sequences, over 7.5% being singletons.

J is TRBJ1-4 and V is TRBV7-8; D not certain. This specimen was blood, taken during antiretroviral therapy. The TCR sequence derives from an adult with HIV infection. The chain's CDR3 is CASTLRGEKLFF. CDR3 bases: TGTGCCAGCACCCTTAGAGGGGAAAAACTGTTTTTT.